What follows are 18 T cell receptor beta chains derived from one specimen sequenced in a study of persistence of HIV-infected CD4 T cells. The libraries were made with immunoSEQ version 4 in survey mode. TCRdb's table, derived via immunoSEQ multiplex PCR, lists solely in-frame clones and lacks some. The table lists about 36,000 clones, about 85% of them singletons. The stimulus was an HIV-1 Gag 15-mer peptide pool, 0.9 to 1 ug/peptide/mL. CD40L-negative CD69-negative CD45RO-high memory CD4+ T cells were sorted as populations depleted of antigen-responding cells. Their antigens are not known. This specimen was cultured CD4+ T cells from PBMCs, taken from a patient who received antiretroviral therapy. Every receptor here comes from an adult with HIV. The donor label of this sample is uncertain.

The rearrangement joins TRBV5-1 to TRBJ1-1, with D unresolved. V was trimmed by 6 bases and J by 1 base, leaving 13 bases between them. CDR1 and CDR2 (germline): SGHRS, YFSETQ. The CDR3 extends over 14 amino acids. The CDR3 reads CASTTDGSNTEAFF. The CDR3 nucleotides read TGCGCCAGCACTACTGACGGATCGAACACTGAAGCTTTCTTT.

CDR3 protein: CASSYGPTDNQPQHF. The CDR3 bases are TGTGCCAGCAGTTACGGACCTACCGATAATCAGCCCCAGCATTTT. V gene TRBV6-5 combines with J gene TRBJ1-5; D not certain. The ends were cut back, 2 bases at V and 4 bases at J, with 12 bases in the middle. The CDR3 is 15 amino acids. From germline, CDR1 is MNHEY and CDR2 SVGAGI.

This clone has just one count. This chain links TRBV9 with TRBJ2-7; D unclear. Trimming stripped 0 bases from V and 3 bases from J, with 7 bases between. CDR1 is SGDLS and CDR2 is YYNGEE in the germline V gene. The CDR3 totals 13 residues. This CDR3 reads CASSVGAGYEQYF. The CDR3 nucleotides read TGTGCCAGCAGCGTAGGCGCCGGCTACGAGCAGTACTTC.

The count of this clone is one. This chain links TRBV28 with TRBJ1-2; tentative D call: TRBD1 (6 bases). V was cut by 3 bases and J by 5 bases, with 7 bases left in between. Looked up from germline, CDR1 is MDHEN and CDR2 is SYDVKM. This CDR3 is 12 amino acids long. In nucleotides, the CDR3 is TGTGCCAGCAGTTTTCAGGGGTATGGCTACACCTTC. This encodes CASSFQGYGYTF.

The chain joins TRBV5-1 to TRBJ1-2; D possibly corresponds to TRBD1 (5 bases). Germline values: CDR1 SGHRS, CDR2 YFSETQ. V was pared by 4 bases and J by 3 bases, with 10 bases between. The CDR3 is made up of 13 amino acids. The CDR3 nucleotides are TGCGCCAGCAGCCCCGGGGGGGACTATGGCTACACCTTC. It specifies CASSPGGDYGYTF.

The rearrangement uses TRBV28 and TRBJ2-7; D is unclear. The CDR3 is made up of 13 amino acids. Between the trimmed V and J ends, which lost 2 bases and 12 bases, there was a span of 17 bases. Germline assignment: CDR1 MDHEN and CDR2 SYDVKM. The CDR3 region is CASSLALLQFLYF. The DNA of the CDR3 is TGTGCCAGCAGTTTAGCACTACTACAGTTCTTGTACTTC.

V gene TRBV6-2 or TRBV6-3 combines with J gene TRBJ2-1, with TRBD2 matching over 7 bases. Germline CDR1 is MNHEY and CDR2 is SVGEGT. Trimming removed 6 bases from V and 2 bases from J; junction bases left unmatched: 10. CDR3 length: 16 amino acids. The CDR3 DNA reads TGTGCCAGCAGCCAGCCGGGAGCGGGGCCCTACAATGAGCAGTTCTTC. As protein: CASSQPGAGPYNEQFF.

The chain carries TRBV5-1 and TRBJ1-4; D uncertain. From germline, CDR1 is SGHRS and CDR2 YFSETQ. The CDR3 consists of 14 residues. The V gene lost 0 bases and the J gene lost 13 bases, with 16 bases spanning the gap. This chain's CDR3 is CASSLETPESGLFF. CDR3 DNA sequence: TGCGCCAGCAGCTTGGAAACCCCGGAGAGCGGACTGTTTTTT.

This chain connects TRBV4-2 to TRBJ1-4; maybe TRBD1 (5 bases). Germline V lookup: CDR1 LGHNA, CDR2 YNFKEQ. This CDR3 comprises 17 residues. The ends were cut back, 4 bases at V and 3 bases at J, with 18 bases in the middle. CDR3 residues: CASSPVPGGRSNEKLFF. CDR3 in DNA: TGTGCCAGCAGCCCAGTCCCCGGGGGACGGTCTAATGAAAAACTGTTTTTT.

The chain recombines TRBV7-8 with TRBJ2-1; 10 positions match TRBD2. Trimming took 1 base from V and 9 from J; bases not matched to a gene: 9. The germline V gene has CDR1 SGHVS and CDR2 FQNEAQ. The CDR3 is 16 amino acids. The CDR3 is CASSLVTVAGGSEQFF. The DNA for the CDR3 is TGTGCCAGCAGCTTAGTAACGGTAGCGGGGGGTAGTGAGCAGTTCTTC.

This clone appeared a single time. In nucleotides, the CDR3 is TGTGCCAGCAGCCAAAATAGGGCAGCGGATACGCAGTATTTT. Its protein is CASSQNRAADTQYF. The rearrangement uses TRBV3-1 (or the pseudogene TRBV3-2) and TRBJ2-3; D remains unclear. V was shortened by 2 bases and J by 6 bases, with 12 bases between the two germline ends. Germline CDR1 LGHDT, CDR2 YNNKEL (reference sequence). The CDR3 covers 14 residues.

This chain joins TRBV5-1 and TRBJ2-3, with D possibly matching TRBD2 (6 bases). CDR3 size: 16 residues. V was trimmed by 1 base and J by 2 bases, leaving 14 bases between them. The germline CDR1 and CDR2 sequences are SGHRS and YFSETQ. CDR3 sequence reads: CASSLSRLVDTDTQYF. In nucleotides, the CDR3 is TGCGCCAGCAGCTTGAGTAGACTAGTTGACACAGATACGCAGTATTTT.

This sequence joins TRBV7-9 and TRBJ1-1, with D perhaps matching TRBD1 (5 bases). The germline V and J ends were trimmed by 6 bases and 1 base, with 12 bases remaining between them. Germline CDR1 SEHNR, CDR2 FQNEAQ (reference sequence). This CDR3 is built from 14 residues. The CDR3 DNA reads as TGTGCCAGCAGGCAGGGTGGCAGGAACACTGAAGCTTTCTTT. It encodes CASRQGGRNTEAFF.

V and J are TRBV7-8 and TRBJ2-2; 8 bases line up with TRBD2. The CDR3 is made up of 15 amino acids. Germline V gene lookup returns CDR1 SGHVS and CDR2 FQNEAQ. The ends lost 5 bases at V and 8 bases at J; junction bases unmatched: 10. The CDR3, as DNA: TGTGCCAGCAGCATGCCCGGGACTAGACCTGGGGAGCTGTTTTTT. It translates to CASSMPGTRPGELFF.

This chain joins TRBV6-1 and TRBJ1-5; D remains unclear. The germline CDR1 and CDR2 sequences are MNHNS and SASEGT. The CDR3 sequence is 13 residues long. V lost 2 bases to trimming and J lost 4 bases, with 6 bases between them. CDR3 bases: TGTGCCAGCAGTGAACGGGGAAATCAGCCCCAGCATTTT. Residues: CASSERGNQPQHF.

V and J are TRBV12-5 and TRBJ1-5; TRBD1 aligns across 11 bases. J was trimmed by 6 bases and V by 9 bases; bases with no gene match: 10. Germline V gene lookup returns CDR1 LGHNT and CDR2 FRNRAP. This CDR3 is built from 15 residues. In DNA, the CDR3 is TGTGCTAGCCTAGGGACAGGGGGTTTAGGTCAGCCCCAGCATTTT. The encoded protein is CASLGTGGLGQPQHF.

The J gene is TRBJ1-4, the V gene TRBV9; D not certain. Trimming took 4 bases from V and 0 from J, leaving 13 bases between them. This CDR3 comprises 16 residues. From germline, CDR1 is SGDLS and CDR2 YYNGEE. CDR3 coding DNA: TGTGCCAGCAGCCCACGGGTTCTTGCAACTAATGAAAAACTGTTTTTT. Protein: CASSPRVLATNEKLFF.

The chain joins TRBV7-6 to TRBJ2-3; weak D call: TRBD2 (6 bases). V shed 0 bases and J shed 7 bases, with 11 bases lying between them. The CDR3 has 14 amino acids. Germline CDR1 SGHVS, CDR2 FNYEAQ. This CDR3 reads CASSLAPGEYTQYF. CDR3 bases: TGTGCCAGCAGCTTAGCGCCGGGGGAATATACGCAGTATTTT.